This T cell receptor beta chain was documented in a study of T cell repertoires in cytomegalovirus infection. The wider study: Public TCR beta signatures marked donors with CMV infection and the matching HLA.

MiXCR, run by TCRdb on the reads, gives a single entry per CDR3 protein. The table shows fewer than 85,000 distinct CDR3 sequences, with over 3.5% occurring only once. This clonotype was seen repeatedly, ten times or more. The sequence came from a human donor in good health (CMV status not recorded). Some clones in this sample may be carry-over from other donors' samples. The specimen was PBMCs.

CDR3 loop: CASSAGQGRRQPQHF. The CDR3 DNA follows: TGTGCCAGCAGTGCCGGACAGGGAAGGCGCCAGCCCCAGCATTTT. The chain joins TRBV7-2 to TRBJ1-5, with 8 bases that match TRBD1. V shed 6 bases, J shed 7 bases, and the junction held 11 bases outside the gene matches. The V gene's germline CDR1 is SGHTA and CDR2 FQGNSA. The length of the CDR3 is 15 residues.